Presented here are 18 T cell receptor beta chains from one specimen sequenced in a study of blood T cells in healthy people across ages. Primers used in a second PCR of roughly 7 to 12 cycles were a sample-barcoded 5' primer and a J-beta primer mix. Via MiXCR, TCRdb re-called the 5' RACE reads, giving one row per CDR3 protein. The table lists 700,000 or so distinct CDR3 sequences, 22% of them singletons. Sequencing used blood. The origin of the receptors is a man between 65 and 85 years old in good health.

The chain joins TRBV5-1 to TRBJ2-5; tentative D call: TRBD2 (6 bases). Trimming shortened V by 4 bases and J by 5 bases, and 15 bases separated the two germline ends. The CDR3 is 14 amino acids. The germline gives CDR1 SGHRS, CDR2 YFSETQ. The CDR3 spells CASSPLTSFETQYF. CDR3 nucleotide sequence: TGCGCCAGCAGCCCACTGACTAGTTTTGAGACCCAGTACTTC.

This chain connects TRBV10-3 to TRBJ2-1; D perhaps matches TRBD2 (6 bases). The end of the DNA fits TRBJ2-7 better, so the J call may be wrong. The CDR3 sequence is 13 residues long. The V gene's germline CDR1 is ENHRY and CDR2 SYGVKD. This chain's CDR3 is CAISAGLLIEQYF. Here the CDR3 DNA reads TGTGCCATCAGTGCGGGACTCTTAATCGAGCAGTACTTC.

This clonotype was recorded many times. The DNA of the CDR3 is TGCAGCGTTGCGAGGGGTATTACGGACAATGAGCAGTTCTTC. Amino acids: CSVARGITDNEQFF. The V call is TRBV29-1, the J call TRBJ2-1; D assignment may be TRBD1 or TRBD2 (5 bases each). The length of the CDR3 is 14 residues. Germline V gene sequence: CDR1 SQVTM, CDR2 ANQGSEA. Trimming took off 4 bases at V and 5 bases at J, with 15 bases between the two ends.

The V and J genes are TRBV27 and TRBJ1-1, with D unclear. Germline CDR1 is MNHEY and CDR2 is SMNVEV (reference sequence). The germline V and J ends were trimmed by 3 bases and 1 base, with 12 bases remaining between them. The CDR3 is made up of 15 amino acids. CDR3 loop: CASSFFGGKNTEAFF. As DNA, the CDR3 is TGTGCCAGCAGTTTCTTTGGTGGGAAGAACACTGAAGCTTTCTTT.

A few counts support this clonotype. This rearrangement joins TRBV15 to TRBJ1-1; D call uncertain. There are 13 residues in the CDR3. Germline-derived CDR1 and CDR2 are LNHNV and YYDKDF (reference sequence). Deletions cut 3 bases from V and 5 bases from J, with 10 bases between. The DNA of the CDR3 is TGTGCCACCAGCAGCGGCAGAGGGACTGAAGCTTTCTTT. Translated: CATSSGRGTEAFF. Full variable domain (outside the CDR3, taken from reference TRBV15 and TRBJ1-1): DAMVIQNPRYQVTQFGKPVTLSCSQTLNHNVMYWYQQKSSQAPKLLFHYYDKDFNNEADTPDNFQSRRPNTSFCFLDIRSPGLGDTAMYLCATSSGRGTEAFFGQGTRLTVV.

This chain links TRBV29-1 with TRBJ2-5; possibly TRBD1 for D (5 bases). Germline values: CDR1 SQVTM, CDR2 ANQGSEA. Trimming took off 1 base at V and 4 bases at J, with 7 bases between the two ends. This CDR3 contains 12 residues. The CDR3 loop is CSVEADTETQYF. The CDR3 DNA follows: TGCAGCGTTGAAGCGGACACAGAGACCCAGTACTTC.

V is TRBV24-1 and J is TRBJ2-5; 8 bases are a match to TRBD1. V was pared by 3 bases and J by 6 bases, with 8 bases of the junction left unmatched. Germline V gene lookup returns CDR1 KGHDR and CDR2 SFDVKD. The CDR3 extends over 15 amino acids. CDR3 in amino acids: CATSDPGQGLKTQYF. CDR3 nucleotide sequence: TGTGCCACCAGTGATCCAGGACAGGGTCTAAAGACCCAGTACTTC.

The chain has TRBV5-6 and TRBJ1-2; a possible D gene is TRBD1 (5 bases). Germline CDR1 reads SGHDT; CDR2 reads YYEEEE. The CDR3 contains 13 residues. V lost 4 bases and J 8 bases, leaving 15 bases between the germline ends. The CDR3 bases are TGTGCCAGCAGCATCGACAGTTTAAGGGGCTACACCTTC. As protein: CASSIDSLRGYTF.

Of note for this clonotype: One end of the junction fails to match germline, which may point to a read error. This rearrangement joins TRBV29-1 to TRBJ1-1, with D unclear. The CDR3 totals 14 residues. Looked up from germline, CDR1 is SQVTM and CDR2 is ANQGSEA. The CDR3 region has the DNA TGCGGCGTTGAAGATGGTCGGGGGAACACTGAAGCTTTCTTT. The encoded protein is CGVEDGRGNTEAFF.

The chain employs TRBV6-6 and TRBJ1-2, with a possible D match to TRBD1 (5 bases). The CDR3 spans 13 residues. The germline V gene has CDR1 MNHNY and CDR2 SVGAGI (reference sequence). Trimming took 6 bases from V and 1 from J, leaving 9 bases between them. CDR3 residues: CASRTELNYGYTF. In DNA, the CDR3 is TGTGCCAGCAGGACAGAACTTAACTATGGCTACACCTTC.

The chain employs TRBV6-5 and TRBJ1-3, with D uncertain. V lost 6 bases and J lost 4, with 13 bases in between. The germline CDR1 and CDR2 sequences are MNHEY and SVGAGI. This CDR3 has 14 residues. The CDR3 DNA is TGTGCCAGCAGAGAGGGAAGTGGGGGAAACACCATATATTTT. This sequence encodes CASREGSGGNTIYF.

The V gene is TRBV28, the J gene TRBJ1-2; TRBD1 matches at 9 bases. Germline V gives CDR1 MDHEN, CDR2 SYDVKM. This CDR3 comprises 14 residues. The J segment lost 8 bases and the V segment lost 4 bases, leaving 8 bases of the junction unmatched. For the CDR3, the DNA is TGTGCCAGCAGTTCCCACAGGGGGCCAAGGGGCTACACCTTC. This encodes CASSSHRGPRGYTF.

This clonotype was seen more than once but under ten times. The rearrangement links TRBV5-1 to TRBJ2-5; no reliable D call. The V end was cut by 7 bases, the J end by 4 bases, with 5 bases between. The V gene's germline CDR1 is SGHRS and CDR2 YFSETQ. This CDR3 contains 10 residues. This CDR3 reads CASHGETQYF. CDR3 bases: TGCGCCAGCCACGGAGAGACCCAGTACTTC.

This sequence joins TRBV14 and TRBJ2-7, with D perhaps given as TRBD1 or TRBD2 (5 bases each). Trimming took off 4 bases at V and 5 bases at J, with 18 bases between the two ends. Germline V gene sequence: CDR1 SGHDN, CDR2 FVKESK. This CDR3 region has 15 residues. CDR3 coding DNA: TGTGCCAGCAGCCTAACGGGGCTTGTGATCCACGAGCAGTACTTC. Protein product: CASSLTGLVIHEQYF.

The J gene is TRBJ2-3, the V gene TRBV7-2; D may be TRBD1 or TRBD2 (5 bases each). The V gene's germline CDR1 is SGHTA and CDR2 FQGNSA. CDR3 length: 15 amino acids. V lost 6 bases and J lost 1, with 14 bases in between. CDR3 in DNA: TGTGCCAGCAGTTACCGGGACCTCGGCACAGATACGCAGTATTTT. Translation: CASSYRDLGTDTQYF.

The chain carries TRBV2 and TRBJ2-4; 10 nucleotides align to TRBD2. Germline CDR1 is SNHLY and CDR2 is FYNNEI. V was pared by 8 bases and J by 8 bases, with 6 bases of the junction left unmatched. This CDR3 contains 13 residues. DNA of the CDR3: TGTGCCAGCCGATCCGGGACTAGCGACATTCAGTACTTC. Amino acids: CASRSGTSDIQYF.

This clonotype has just a few counts. This rearrangement joins TRBV11-2 to TRBJ2-7; TRBD2 aligns across 8 bases. Matching the DNA end better, TRBJ2-5 makes the J call doubtful. The germline V gene encodes CDR1 SGHAT and CDR2 FQNNGV. CDR3 size: 15 residues. The CDR3 DNA reads TGTGCCAGCAGCTTACGACTAGCGCCGCAAGAGACCCAGTACTTC. Translating gives CASSLRLAPQETQYF.

This clonotype came up a few times. The chain links TRBV9 to TRBJ2-5, with 7 positions matching TRBD2. TRBJ2-1 matches the DNA end more closely, so the J call is doubtful. Germline V gene lookup returns CDR1 SGDLS and CDR2 YYNGEE. This CDR3 has 14 residues. DNA for the CDR3: TGTGCCAGCAGCGTACACGGACTAGACAATGAGCAGTTCTTC. This gives the protein CASSVHGLDNEQFF.